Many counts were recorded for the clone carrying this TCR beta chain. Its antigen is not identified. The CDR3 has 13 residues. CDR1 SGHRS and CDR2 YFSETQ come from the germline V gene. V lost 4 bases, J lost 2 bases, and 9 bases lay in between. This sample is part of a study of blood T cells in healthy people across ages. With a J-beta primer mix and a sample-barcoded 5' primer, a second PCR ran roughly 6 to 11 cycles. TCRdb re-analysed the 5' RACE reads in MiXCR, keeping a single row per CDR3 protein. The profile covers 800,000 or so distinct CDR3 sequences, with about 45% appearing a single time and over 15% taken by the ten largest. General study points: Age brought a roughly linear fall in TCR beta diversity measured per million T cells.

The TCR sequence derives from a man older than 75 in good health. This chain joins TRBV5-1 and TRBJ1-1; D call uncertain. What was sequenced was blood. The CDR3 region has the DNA TGCGCCAGCAGCGTGTCCTTAAACACTGAAGCTTTCTTT. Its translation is CASSVSLNTEAFF.